This T cell receptor beta chain was recorded in a study of cytomegalovirus exposure and HLA in healthy donors. Study-level results: Cytomegalovirus-associated status was assigned to 150 or so TCR beta chains. Subsequent analysis showed first-cohort TCR clusters tending to co-occur in 95 to 150 validation repertoires.

The CDR3 is 13 amino acids. Germline V gene lookup returns CDR1 SGHRS and CDR2 YFSETQ. V shed 5 bases, J shed 2 bases, and the junction held 2 bases outside the gene matches. Details on this clone: The antigen is not known.

Profiled with immunoSEQ multiplex PCR; TCRdb holds only in-frame clones, not every one. Altogether approximately 88,000 clones are present, approximately 96% being singletons, with the ten largest covering approximately 1.3%. The chain carries TRBV5-1 and TRBJ2-7; 9 nucleotides align to TRBD2. Material for sequencing was PBMCs. This receptor was identified in a woman aged 18-29 years in good health and CMV-seronegative. The CDR3 loop is CASRLAGAYEQYF. The CDR3 DNA follows: TGCGCCAGCAGGTTAGCGGGAGCCTACGAGCAGTACTTC.